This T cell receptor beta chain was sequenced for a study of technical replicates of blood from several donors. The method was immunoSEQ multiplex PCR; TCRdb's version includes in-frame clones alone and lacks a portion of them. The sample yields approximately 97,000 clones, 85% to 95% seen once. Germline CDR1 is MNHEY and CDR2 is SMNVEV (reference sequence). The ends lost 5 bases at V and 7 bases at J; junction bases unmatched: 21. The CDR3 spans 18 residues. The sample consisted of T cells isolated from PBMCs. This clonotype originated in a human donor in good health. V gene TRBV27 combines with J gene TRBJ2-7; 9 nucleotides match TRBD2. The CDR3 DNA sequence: TGTGCCAGCAGTCCCCTCGCAGTTTTAGGTAGCGGGAGTTTTGAGCAGTACTTC. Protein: CASSPLAVLGSGSFEQYF.